This entry features one T cell receptor (beta chain) sequence. There is no known antigen for this receptor. No per-base quality is available; no much larger clone lies one base away. The V end loses 0 bases and the J end loses 5 bases, and a stretch of 12 bases separates them. From cysteine to phenylalanine, the CDR3 is 14 amino acids long. Only CDR3 DNA is held: 42 bases, read in frame from base 1. The germline V gene sets CDR1 to SGDLS and CDR2 to YYNGEE. The data are from a study of technical replicates of blood from several donors (dated by TCRdb to 2016 to 2017). Library preparation employed the immunoSEQ multiplex PCR assay. The source is immuneACCESS, and TCRdb retained only in-frame sequences with V and J called. Part of the clones is not carried over; for the studies checked, unresolved V genes explain less than half of this, and the remainder is unexplained. For this sample there are approximately 70,000 clones; about 92% appear just once. Jointly, the top ten make up about 0.43% of the sample.

This TCR came from a human donor in good health. The chain joins TRBV9 to TRBJ2-7, with TRBD1 as a weak D call on 5 bases. The sequenced sample was T cells isolated from PBMCs. CDR3 region: CASSVGRVDHEQYF. The bases are TGTGCCAGCAGCGTAGGCAGGGTGGACCACGAGCAGTACTTC.